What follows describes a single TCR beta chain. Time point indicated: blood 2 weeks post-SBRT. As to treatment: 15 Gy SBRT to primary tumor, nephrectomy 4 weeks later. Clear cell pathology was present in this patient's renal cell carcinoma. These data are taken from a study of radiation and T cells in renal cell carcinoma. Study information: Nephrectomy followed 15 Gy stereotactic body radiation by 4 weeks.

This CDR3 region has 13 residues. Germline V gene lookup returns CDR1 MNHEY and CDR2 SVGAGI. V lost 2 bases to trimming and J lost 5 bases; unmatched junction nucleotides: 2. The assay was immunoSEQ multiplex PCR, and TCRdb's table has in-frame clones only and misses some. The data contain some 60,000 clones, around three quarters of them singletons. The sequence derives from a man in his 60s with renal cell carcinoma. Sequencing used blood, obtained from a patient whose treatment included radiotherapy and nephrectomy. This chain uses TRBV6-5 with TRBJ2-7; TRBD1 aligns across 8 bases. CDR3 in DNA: TGTGCCAGCAGTTACGCAGGGGGCGACGAGCAGTACTTC. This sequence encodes CASSYAGGDEQYF.